There are a few counts of the clone carrying this T cell receptor (beta chain). Its antigen is as yet unknown. One entry per CDR3 protein results from TCRdb running MiXCR on the reads. The table has about 340,000 distinct CDR3 sequences, approximately 32% seen once. This record belongs to a study of T cell repertoires in cytomegalovirus infection. Turning to the study itself: HLA-C-restricted CMV epitopes, recently identified, and well-studied HLA-B-restricted ones were used by the study. Whole-study results and caveats: HLA-C-restricted CMV clonotypes gave the most frequent clonotype in two of eight donors.

Germline-derived CDR1 and CDR2 are SEHNR and FQNEAQ (reference sequence). This CDR3 has 13 amino acids. Trimming pared 5 bases from V and 9 bases from J, leaving 11 bases between. The receptor comes from a human donor in good health (CMV status not recorded). Some clones in this sample may be carry-over from other donors' samples. The sample here was cultured PBMCs, taken from culture after CMV antigen stimulation. The chain links TRBV7-9 to TRBJ1-6; D may be TRBD1 (6 bases). In nucleotides, the CDR3 is TGTGCCAGCAGCCCTCCCAGGGGTTCACCCCTCCACTTT. This codes for CASSPPRGSPLHF.